This T cell receptor (beta chain) was observed in a study of blood T cell repertoires in COVID-19. Study summary: Whether acute or convalescent, the COVID-19 samples came from the United States, Italy and Spain. Sample material is recorded as cDNA or gDNA derived from T cells, B-cell-depleted T cells, or PBMCs.

Germline CDR1 is SEHNR and CDR2 is FQNEAQ (reference sequence). Trimming cost V 0 bases and J 1 base, with 12 bases left between them. The length of the CDR3 is 16 residues. Cohorts were based on clinical histories the participants reported. Original handling: Estimated nucleated cell counts came from reference gene primer amplification. Clones were sequenced by immunoSEQ multiplex PCR, and TCRdb holds only the in-frame ones, with some missing. That table furnishes V, J and clone size, whereas the DNA furnished D and trimming. There are a few hundred thousand clones in the sample; about 85% occur only once, and about 7% lies in the top ten.

Input material: PBMCs or T cells enriched from blood (not recorded which). The genes are TRBV7-9 and TRBJ1-2, with D perhaps TRBD1 (6 bases). The receptor was isolated from a woman aged 50 to 60 who had been exposed to COVID-19. CDR3: CASSLAFGRGNYGYTF. CDR3 sequence (DNA): TGTGCCAGCAGCTTAGCTTTTGGCAGGGGTAACTATGGCTACACCTTC.